These T cell receptor beta chains were read from a single sample in a study of cytomegalovirus exposure and HLA in healthy donors. Using immunoSEQ multiplex PCR, the repertoire was profiled, and TCRdb retains in-frame clones only, with some absent. The profile shows about 200,000 clones, 75% to 85% of them singletons. Sequencing was carried out using PBMCs. All receptors derive from a woman younger than 45 in good health and CMV-seropositive. Both conserved end residues are part of each CDR3. A clone size is listed for some rows: how often the clone was seen (once, few, many), or a class if it is expanded.

j_call,v_call,clone_size,cdr3_aa
TRBJ2-1,TRBV7-6,NA,CASSLAQGGRWDEQFF
TRBJ2-5,TRBV5-1,NA,CASSLELAAETQYF
TRBJ2-1,TRBV7-3,NA,CASSTGQGHFGSEQFF
TRBJ2-3,TRBV2,NA,CAGGFGTDTQYF
TRBJ2-1,TRBV5-1,NA,CASSHRQGTSYNEQFF
TRBJ1-2,TRBV30,NA,CAWSPGGRYGYTF
TRBJ2-7,TRBV27,NA,CASSLSTGSNYEQYF
TRBJ1-5,TRBV5-1,NA,CASSLTGNQPQHF
TRBJ2-3,TRBV5-1,NA,CASSPPTGDLPDTQYF
TRBJ1-2,TRBV25-1,once,CASSEWGGGFYGYTF
TRBJ1-2,TRBV5-1,NA,CASSLGQGNYGYTF
TRBJ1-1,TRBV7-3,few,CASSLFPGAEAFF
TRBJ1-1,TRBV4-2,NA,CASSTRDRADTEAFF
TRBJ2-1,TRBV6-5,once,CASRGTSGYNEQFF
TRBJ2-2,TRBV11-2,NA,CASSFPFSAELNTGELFF
TRBJ2-7,TRBV11-2,NA,CASSSAPGQGLSYEQYF
TRBJ1-5,TRBV2,NA,CASSAQPGSNQPQHF
TRBJ1-1,TRBV28,NA,CASSYYTRRAFF
TRBJ2-5,TRBV2,NA,CASRTDSQETQYF
TRBJ2-7,TRBV7-2,NA,CASSDQTGSYEQYF
TRBJ2-2,TRBV27,NA,CASTLRTGGPGELFF
TRBJ1-1,TRBV12-5,few,CASGWGGPEAFF
TRBJ2-7,TRBV5-4,NA,CASRQAGGPMYEQYF
TRBJ2-7,TRBV6-1,once,CASSDPDRLFSYEQYF
TRBJ1-5,TRBV6-5,NA,CASSYERGQPQHF
TRBJ2-2,TRBV18,NA,CASSLRGQANTGELFF
TRBJ1-2,TRBV6-5,NA,CASSYSTVHIYGYTF
TRBJ2-7,TRBV7-9,NA,CASSILAQISYEQYF
TRBJ1-5,TRBV6-5,once,CASSYSSDSNQPQHF
TRBJ2-3,TRBV7-2,NA,CASSLAGLSTDTQYF
TRBJ1-2,TRBV15,NA,CATSPGTGPGYTF